These 14 T cell receptor beta chains came from one sample sequenced in a study of cytomegalovirus exposure and HLA in healthy donors. The PCR used 60 Vbeta and 13 Jbeta primers. Clones were read by immunoSEQ multiplex PCR, and TCRdb kept only the in-frame ones, dropping some. The sample has roughly 160,000 clones, around 74% seen once. The sequenced material came from PBMCs. These receptors were obtained from a female donor in good health and CMV-seronegative.

The rearrangement links TRBV13 to TRBJ2-1; 8 bases are shared with TRBD1. CDR1 and CDR2 (germline): PRHDT, FYEKMQ (reference sequence). The CDR3 runs 15 residues. V was pared by 5 bases and J by 2 bases, with 5 bases of the junction left unmatched. In nucleotides, the CDR3 is TGTGCCAGCAGCACTACAGGGGGAACCTACAATGAGCAGTTCTTC. The encoded protein is CASSTTGGTYNEQFF.

The genes are TRBV11-1 and TRBJ1-2, with D possibly matching TRBD1 (5 bases). CDR1 SGHAT and CDR2 FQDESV come from the germline V gene (reference sequence). The CDR3 has 14 residues. V gave up 1 base and J gave up 3 bases, with 9 bases separating them. CDR3: CASSLGQSHYGYTF. Written as DNA, the CDR3 is TGTGCCAGCAGCTTAGGACAGAGCCACTATGGCTACACCTTC.

This chain joins TRBV2 and TRBJ1-1, with no clear D. Germline values: CDR1 SNHLY, CDR2 FYNNEI. Deletions cut 7 bases from V and 1 base from J, with 10 bases between. This CDR3 is built from 13 residues. For the CDR3, the DNA is TGTGCCAGCAACCCCTCCGGGAACACTGAAGCTTTCTTT. Translated, it gives CASNPSGNTEAFF.

This rearrangement joins TRBV4-3 to TRBJ2-7; 10 nucleotides line up with TRBD2. This CDR3 region has 18 residues. CDR1 and CDR2 (germline): LGHNA, YSLEER. V lost 2 bases and J lost 0; bases outside the gene matches: 10. This CDR3 is CASSQWLAGAASSYEQYF. Here the CDR3 DNA reads TGCGCCAGCAGCCAATGGCTAGCGGGGGCTGCCTCCTCCTACGAGCAGTACTTC.

This clone was detected only a few times. The J gene is TRBJ1-1, the V gene TRBV14; 10 bases fit TRBD1. J gave up 5 bases and V 3 bases, and 6 bases lay outside the gene matches. Germline values: CDR1 SGHDN, CDR2 FVKESK. The CDR3 has 15 residues. The CDR3 sequence: CASSHIRDRGTEAFF. Written as DNA, the CDR3 is TGTGCCAGCAGCCACATTAGGGACAGGGGTACTGAAGCTTTCTTT. Variable domain in full (rest from reference TRBV14 and TRBJ1-1): EAGVTQFPSHSVIEKGQTVTLRCDPISGHDNLYWYRRVMGKEIKFLLHFVKESKQDESGMPNNRFLAERTGGTYSTLKVQPAELEDSGVYFCASSHIRDRGTEAFFGQGTRLTVV.

For this clone: Other DNA sequences from this sample encode an identical CDR3 as well. DNA for the CDR3: TGTGCCAGCAGTTACAGGGGTCCCAATTCACCCCTCCACTTT. Amino acids: CASSYRGPNSPLHF. The chain combines TRBV6-5 with TRBJ1-6; TRBD1 is a possible D gene (5 bases). Germline V lookup: CDR1 MNHEY, CDR2 SVGAGI. CDR3 length: 14 residues. Trimming removed 2 bases from V and 7 bases from J, with 9 bases in between.

The V gene is TRBV9, the J gene TRBJ2-1; D possibly corresponds to TRBD1 (7 bases). V was cut by 4 bases and J by 10 bases, with 18 bases left in between. This CDR3 has 14 amino acids. The germline gives CDR1 SGDLS, CDR2 YYNGEE. CDR3 nucleotide sequence: TGTGCCAGCAGCCCCAGGGGGGATGAAAGAGAGCAGTTCTTC. Encoded protein: CASSPRGDEREQFF. The whole variable domain, remainder taken from reference TRBV9 and TRBJ2-1, is DSGVTQTPKHLITATGQRVTLRCSPRSGDLSVYWYQQSLDQGLQFLIQYYNGEERAKGNILERFSAQQFPDLHSELNLSSLELGDSALYFCASSPRGDEREQFFGPGTRLTVL.

This sequence joins TRBV2 and TRBJ1-1, with D unresolved. The CDR3 spans 10 residues. Germline assignment: CDR1 SNHLY and CDR2 FYNNEI. V was shortened by 8 bases and J by 8 bases, with 9 bases between the two germline ends. The CDR3: CASLGREAFF. CDR3 sequence (DNA): TGTGCCAGCTTGGGCCGAGAAGCTTTCTTT. Based on the CDR3 plus reference TRBV2 and TRBJ1-1, the full variable domain is EPEVTQTPSHQVTQMGQEVILRCVPISNHLYFYWYRQILGQKVEFLVSFYNNEISEKSEIFDDQFSVERPDGSNFTLKIRSTKLEDSAMYFCASLGREAFFGQGTRLTVV.

This chain joins TRBV6-5 and TRBJ1-4, with unresolved D. The CDR3 sequence is 13 residues long. The germline V gene has CDR1 MNHEY and CDR2 SVGAGI. V was pared by 0 bases and J by 6 bases, with 5 bases between. The CDR3 protein is CASSYSSDEKLFF. The CDR3 nucleotides are TGTGCCAGCAGTTACTCGTCTGATGAAAAACTGTTTTTT.

This clone has just one count. The genes are TRBV30 and TRBJ1-5; D not resolved. Looked up from germline, CDR1 is GTSNPN and CDR2 is SVGIG (reference sequence). The CDR3 consists of 13 residues. Trimming took off 1 base at V and 3 bases at J, with 7 bases between the two ends. The CDR3 DNA reads TGTGCCTGGAGTGCTAATATCAATCAGCCCCAGCATTTT. Residues: CAWSANINQPQHF.

This clone appeared a few times. The CDR3, as DNA: TGTGCCAGCAGCCAAGAGGGCAGGGTTGAACAGCCCCAGCATTTT. Translation gives CASSQEGRVEQPQHF. The chain uses TRBV4-2 and TRBJ1-5, with D tentatively TRBD1 (5 bases). CDR3 length equals 15 residues. The V end was cut by 0 bases, the J end by 7 bases, with 13 bases between. In germline, CDR1 is LGHNA, CDR2 YNFKEQ.

The chain carries TRBV6-5 and TRBJ1-5, with D perhaps TRBD1 (6 bases). V was pared by 6 bases and J by 9 bases, with 12 bases between. This CDR3 region has 12 residues. Germline assignment: CDR1 MNHEY and CDR2 SVGAGI. CDR3 sequence reads: CASRNQQGPQHF. The CDR3 DNA reads TGTGCCAGCAGGAACCAACAGGGGCCCCAGCATTTT.

A few counts support this clone. The gene calls are TRBV30 and TRBJ1-6, with 9 positions matching TRBD1. The CDR3 totals 14 residues. The junction had 4 bases not matched to a gene; V was cut back by 1 base and J by 9 bases. The germline CDR1 and CDR2 sequences are GTSNPN and SVGIG (reference sequence). This CDR3 reads CAWSGGQGSSPLHF. The CDR3 DNA sequence: TGTGCCTGGAGTGGGGGACAGGGTAGTTCACCCCTCCACTTT.

V usage is TRBV4-3 and J usage is TRBJ1-5; the D is unclear. The CDR3 has 14 amino acids. Trimming removed 3 bases at V and 7 bases at J, with 13 bases between. Germline V gene data show CDR1 as LGHNA and CDR2 as YSLEER. CDR3 in amino acids: CASSHHLENQPQHF. In nucleotides, the CDR3 is TGCGCCAGCAGCCACCACCTTGAGAACCAGCCCCAGCATTTT.